What follows are 6 T cell receptor beta chains derived from one specimen sequenced in a study of control samples from healthy donors and cancer patients. Method: immunoSEQ multiplex PCR; TCRdb's copy keeps in-frame clones and lacks some. The sample records about 140,000 clones, approximately 92% being singletons. Sequenced: blood. The source is a man between 25 and 39 years old in good health.

The chain carries TRBV11-2 and TRBJ2-1, with 14 bases lining up with TRBD2. With V trimmed by 5 bases and J by 7 bases, 4 bases remained unmatched. The CDR3 is 15 residues long. Germline V CDR1 and CDR2: SGHAT, FQNNGV. The CDR3 DNA sequence: TGTGCCAGCAGCGTGACTAGCGGGAGGGTTAATGAGCAGTTCTTC. Translated, it gives CASSVTSGRVNEQFF.

The rearrangement links TRBV5-8 to TRBJ1-6; TRBD1 is a possible D gene (6 bases). The CDR3 extends over 15 amino acids. Trimming stripped 4 bases from V and 14 bases from J, with 22 bases between. Germline loops: CDR1 SGHTS, CDR2 YDEGEE. This chain's CDR3 is CASSNPTGGGRTLHF. DNA of the CDR3: TGTGCCAGCAGCAACCCCACGGGCGGGGGGCGAACCCTCCACTTT. Using reference TRBV5-8 and TRBJ1-6 for the parts outside the CDR3, the full variable domain is EAGVTQSPTHLIKTRGQQATLRCSPISGHTSVYWYQQALGLGLQFLLWYDEGEERNRGNFPPRFSGRQFPNYSSELNVNALELEDSALYLCASSNPTGGGRTLHFGNGTRLTVT.

This chain links TRBV5-4 with TRBJ2-1, with a weak D call TRBD2 (6 bases). V lost 4 bases and J 4 bases, leaving 9 bases between the germline ends. Germline lookup yields CDR1 SGHNT and CDR2 YYREEE (reference sequence). The CDR3 runs to 13 residues. The CDR3 DNA follows: TGTGCCAGCAGCCTGACTAGGTACAATGAGCAGTTCTTC. Encoded protein: CASSLTRYNEQFF.

The chain couples TRBV28 to TRBJ1-5, with D perhaps matching TRBD1 (5 bases). Germline lookup yields CDR1 MDHEN and CDR2 SYDVKM. V lost 7 bases and J lost 7, with 17 bases in between. The CDR3 is 14 residues long. The CDR3 protein is CASNRGGDGQPQHF. The CDR3 coding sequence is TGTGCCAGCAATCGGGGGGGAGATGGCCAGCCCCAGCATTTT. Based on the CDR3 plus reference TRBV28 and TRBJ1-5, the full variable domain is DVKVTQSSRYLVKRTGEKVFLECVQDMDHENMFWYRQDPGLGLRLIYFSYDVKMKEKGDIPEGYSVSREKKERFSLILESASTNQTSMYLCASNRGGDGQPQHFGDGTRLSIL.

The chain has TRBV4-1 and TRBJ1-1, with D maybe TRBD1 (5 bases). The CDR3 loop spans 14 amino acids. V gave up 0 bases and J gave up 5 bases, with 10 bases separating them. Germline V CDR1 and CDR2: MGHRA, YSYEKL. CDR3 in amino acids: CASSQDQGRTEAFF. The DNA of the CDR3 is TGCGCCAGCAGCCAAGACCAGGGAAGGACTGAAGCTTTCTTT.

This chain connects TRBV11-3 to TRBJ2-3, with D tentatively TRBD1 or TRBD2 (6 bases each). The V gene lost 3 bases and the J gene lost 0 bases, with 10 bases spanning the gap. The CDR3 spans 15 residues. Germline values: CDR1 SGHNT, CDR2 YENEEA. The CDR3 here is CASSFGGTSTDTQYF. CDR3 sequence (DNA): TGTGCCAGCAGCTTCGGCGGGACAAGCACAGATACGCAGTATTTT.